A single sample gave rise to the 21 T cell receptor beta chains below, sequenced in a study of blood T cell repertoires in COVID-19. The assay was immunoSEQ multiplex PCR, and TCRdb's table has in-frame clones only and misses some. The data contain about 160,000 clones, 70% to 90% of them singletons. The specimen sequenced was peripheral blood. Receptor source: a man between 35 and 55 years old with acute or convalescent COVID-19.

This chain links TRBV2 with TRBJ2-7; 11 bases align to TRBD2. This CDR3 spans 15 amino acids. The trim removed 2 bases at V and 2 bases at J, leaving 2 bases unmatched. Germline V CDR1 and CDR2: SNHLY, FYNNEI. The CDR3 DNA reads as TGTGCCAGCAGTGAACAACTAGCGGGGGCCTACGAGCAGTACTTC. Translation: CASSEQLAGAYEQYF. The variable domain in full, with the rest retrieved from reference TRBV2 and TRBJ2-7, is EPEVTQTPSHQVTQMGQEVILRCVPISNHLYFYWYRQILGQKVEFLVSFYNNEISEKSEIFDDQFSVERPDGSNFTLKIRSTKLEDSAMYFCASSEQLAGAYEQYFGPGTRLTVT.

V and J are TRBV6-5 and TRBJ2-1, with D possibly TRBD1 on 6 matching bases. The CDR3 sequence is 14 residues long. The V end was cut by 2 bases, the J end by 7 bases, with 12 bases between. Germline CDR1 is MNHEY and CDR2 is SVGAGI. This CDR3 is CASSYQGTGNEQFF. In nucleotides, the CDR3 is TGTGCCAGCAGTTACCAGGGGACGGGTAATGAGCAGTTCTTC.

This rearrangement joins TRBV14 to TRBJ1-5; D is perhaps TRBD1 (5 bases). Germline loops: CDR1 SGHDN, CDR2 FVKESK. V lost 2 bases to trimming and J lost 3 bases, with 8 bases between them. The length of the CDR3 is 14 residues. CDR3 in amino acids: CASSQTGFNQPQHF. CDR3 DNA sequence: TGTGCCAGCAGCCAAACAGGCTTCAATCAGCCCCAGCATTTT.

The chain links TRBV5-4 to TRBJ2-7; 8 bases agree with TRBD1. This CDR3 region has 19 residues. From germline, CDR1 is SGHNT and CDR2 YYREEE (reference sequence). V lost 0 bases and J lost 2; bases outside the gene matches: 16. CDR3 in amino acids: CASSLAPGGTGGRAYEQYF. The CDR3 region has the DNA TGTGCCAGCAGCTTGGCCCCAGGGGGGACAGGTGGGCGGGCCTACGAGCAGTACTTC.

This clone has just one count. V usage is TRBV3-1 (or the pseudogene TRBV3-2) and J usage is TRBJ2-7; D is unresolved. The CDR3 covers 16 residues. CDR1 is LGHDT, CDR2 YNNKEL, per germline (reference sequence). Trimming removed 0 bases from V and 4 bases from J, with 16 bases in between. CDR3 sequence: CASSQESAGNSYEQYF. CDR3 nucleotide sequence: TGTGCCAGCAGCCAAGAATCGGCAGGAAACTCTTACGAGCAGTACTTC.

DNA for the CDR3: TGCAGCGTTGACGGCGTACGGGTAGGAGATACGCAGTATTTT. Encoded protein: CSVDGVRVGDTQYF. The chain recombines TRBV29-1 with TRBJ2-3; D remains unclear. Trimming pared 3 bases from V and 5 bases from J, leaving 15 bases between. The CDR3 has 14 residues. CDR1 and CDR2 (germline): SQVTM, ANQGSEA.

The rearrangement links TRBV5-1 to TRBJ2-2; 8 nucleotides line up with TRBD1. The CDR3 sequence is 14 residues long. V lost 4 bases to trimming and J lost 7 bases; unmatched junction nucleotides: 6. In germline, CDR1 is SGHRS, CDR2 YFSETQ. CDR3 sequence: CASSEQGAIGELFF. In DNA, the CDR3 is TGCGCCAGCAGCGAGCAGGGGGCAATCGGGGAGCTGTTTTTT. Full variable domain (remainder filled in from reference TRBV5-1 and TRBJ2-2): KAGVTQTPRYLIKTRGQQVTLSCSPISGHRSVSWYQQTPGQGLQFLFEYFSETQRNKGNFPGRFSGRQFSNSRSEMNVSTLELGDSALYLCASSEQGAIGELFFGEGSRLTVL.

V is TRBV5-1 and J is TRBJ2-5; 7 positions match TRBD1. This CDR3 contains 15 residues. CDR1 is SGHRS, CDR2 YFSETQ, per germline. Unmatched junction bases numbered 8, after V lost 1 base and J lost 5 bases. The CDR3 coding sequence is TGCGCCAGCAGCTTGCAAGGGGGCCATTTCGAGACCCAGTACTTC. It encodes CASSLQGGHFETQYF.

CDR3 in amino acids: CASRGRVSAMNTEAFF. The DNA for the CDR3 is TGTGCCAGCAGAGGCAGGGTCAGCGCCATGAACACTGAAGCTTTCTTT. The J gene is TRBJ1-1, the V gene TRBV27, with D perhaps matching TRBD1 (5 bases). CDR1 and CDR2 (germline): MNHEY, SMNVEV (reference sequence). The CDR3 contains 16 residues. V was pared by 6 bases and J by 0 bases, with 17 bases between.

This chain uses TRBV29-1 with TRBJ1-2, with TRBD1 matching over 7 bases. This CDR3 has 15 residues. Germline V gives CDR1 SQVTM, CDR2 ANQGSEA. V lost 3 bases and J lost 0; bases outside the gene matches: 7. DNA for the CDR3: TGCAGCGTTGACTGGACAGGACGAACTAACTATGGCTACACCTTC. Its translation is CSVDWTGRTNYGYTF.

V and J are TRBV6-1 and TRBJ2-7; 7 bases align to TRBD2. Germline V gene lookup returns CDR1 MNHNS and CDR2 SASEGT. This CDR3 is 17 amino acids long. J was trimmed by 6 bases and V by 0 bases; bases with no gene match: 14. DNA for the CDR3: TGTGCCAGCAGTGAAGCTGCCGGGGGAGCGGGGAAGGCCGAGCAGTACTTC. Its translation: CASSEAAGGAGKAEQYF.

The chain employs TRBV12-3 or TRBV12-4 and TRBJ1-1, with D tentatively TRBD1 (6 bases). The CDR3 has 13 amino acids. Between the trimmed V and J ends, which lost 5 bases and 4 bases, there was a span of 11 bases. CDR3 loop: CASSQGHFTEAFF. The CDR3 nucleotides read TGTGCCAGCAGTCAGGGACACTTCACTGAAGCTTTCTTT.

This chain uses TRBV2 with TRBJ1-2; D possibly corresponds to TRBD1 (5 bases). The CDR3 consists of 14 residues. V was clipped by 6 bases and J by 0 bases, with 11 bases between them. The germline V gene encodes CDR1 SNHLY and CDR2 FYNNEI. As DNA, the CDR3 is TGTGCCAGCAGCGTCCGGACACCTAACTATGGCTACACCTTC. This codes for CASSVRTPNYGYTF.

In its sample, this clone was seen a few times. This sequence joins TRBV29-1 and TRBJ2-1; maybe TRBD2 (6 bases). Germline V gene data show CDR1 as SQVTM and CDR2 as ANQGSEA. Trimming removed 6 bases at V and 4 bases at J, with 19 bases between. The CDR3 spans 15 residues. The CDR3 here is CSVAKISGPYNEQFF. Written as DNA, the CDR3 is TGCAGCGTAGCCAAGATTAGCGGCCCATACAATGAGCAGTTCTTC.

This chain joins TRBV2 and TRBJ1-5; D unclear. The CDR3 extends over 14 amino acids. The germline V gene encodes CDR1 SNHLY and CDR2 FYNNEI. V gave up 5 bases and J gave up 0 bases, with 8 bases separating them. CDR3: CASSPYSSNQPQHF. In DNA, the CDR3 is TGTGCCAGCAGTCCTTACAGTAGCAATCAGCCCCAGCATTTT.

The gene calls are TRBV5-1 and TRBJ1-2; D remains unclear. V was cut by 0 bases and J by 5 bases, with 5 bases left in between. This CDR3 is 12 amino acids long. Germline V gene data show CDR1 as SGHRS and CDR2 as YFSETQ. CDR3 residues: CASSLGQYGYTF. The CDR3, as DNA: TGCGCCAGCAGCTTGGGGCAGTATGGCTACACCTTC.

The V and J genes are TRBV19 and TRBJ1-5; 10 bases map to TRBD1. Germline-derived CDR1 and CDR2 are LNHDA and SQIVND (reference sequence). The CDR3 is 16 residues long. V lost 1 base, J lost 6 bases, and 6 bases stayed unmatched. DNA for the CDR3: TGTGCCAGTAGTATAGTGGGAGACAGGGGGCTTCAGCCCCAGCATTTT. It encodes CASSIVGDRGLQPQHF.

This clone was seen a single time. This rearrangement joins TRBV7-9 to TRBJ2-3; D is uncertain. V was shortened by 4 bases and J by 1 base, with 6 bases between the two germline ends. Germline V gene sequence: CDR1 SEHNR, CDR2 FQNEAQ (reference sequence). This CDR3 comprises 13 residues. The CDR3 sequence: CASSYRGTDTQYF. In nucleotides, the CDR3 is TGTGCCAGCAGCTATCGCGGCACAGATACGCAGTATTTT. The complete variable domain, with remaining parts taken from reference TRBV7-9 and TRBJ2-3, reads DTGVSQNPRHKITKRGQNVTFRCDPISEHNRLYWYRQTLGQGPEFLTYFQNEAQLEKSRLLSDRFSAERPKGSFSTLEIQRTEQGDSAMYLCASSYRGTDTQYFGPGTRLTVL.

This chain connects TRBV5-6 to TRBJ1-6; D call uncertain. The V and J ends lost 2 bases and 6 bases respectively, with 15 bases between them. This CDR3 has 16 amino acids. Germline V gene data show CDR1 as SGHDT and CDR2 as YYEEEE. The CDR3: CASSLIGEEGNSPLHF. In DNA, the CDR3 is TGTGCCAGCAGCTTAATTGGGGAAGAGGGTAATTCACCCCTCCACTTT.

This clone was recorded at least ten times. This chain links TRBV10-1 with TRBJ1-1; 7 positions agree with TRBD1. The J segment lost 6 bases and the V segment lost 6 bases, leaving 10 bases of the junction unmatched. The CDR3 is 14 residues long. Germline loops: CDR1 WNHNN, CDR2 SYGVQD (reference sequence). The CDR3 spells CASRVRQGDAEAFF. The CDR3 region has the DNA TGCGCCAGCAGGGTCCGACAGGGAGACGCTGAAGCTTTCTTT.

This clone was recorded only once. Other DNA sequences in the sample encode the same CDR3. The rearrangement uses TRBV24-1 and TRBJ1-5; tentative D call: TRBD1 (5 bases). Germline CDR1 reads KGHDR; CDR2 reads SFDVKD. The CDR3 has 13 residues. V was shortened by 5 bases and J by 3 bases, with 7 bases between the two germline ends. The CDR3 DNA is TGTGCCACCAGTGGACAGTTCAATCAGCCCCAGCATTTT. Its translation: CATSGQFNQPQHF.